The following is a T cell receptor (beta chain) sequence with its context. Antigen: not known. Template switching introduced a universal primer site, and the cDNA bore unique molecular identifiers. TCRdb redid the calling of the 5' RACE reads with MiXCR, one entry per CDR3 protein. The sample holds 500,000 to 650,000 distinct CDR3 sequences, under 8.5% seen once. This specimen belongs to a study of identical twins. Germline-derived CDR1 and CDR2 are LNHNV and YYDKDF (reference sequence). This CDR3 comprises 14 residues. Trimming left V 3 bases short and J 2 bases short, with 10 bases between. Regarding the study as a whole: Excess low generation probability was seen in twin-shared out-of-frame alpha sequences.

These data are also associated with another study on yellow fever vaccine responses in identical twins.

The V call is TRBV15, the J call TRBJ1-1; no clear D. Sequencing was done on a sample of PBMCs. This TCR derives from a woman between 18 and 30 years old in good health. CDR3 DNA: TGTGCCACCAGCAGCGGGAATCCCAACACTGAAGCTTTCTTT. Encoded protein: CATSSGNPNTEAFF.